These T cell receptor gamma chains were read from a single sample in a study of human gamma delta and Vdelta1 T cells. TCRdb reanalyzed the PCR reads using CATT. This sample yields about 3,900 gamma-chain clones, of which roughly 17% are seen a single time; roughly 6.3% belongs to the top ten. The antigens these receptors bind are not known. The sample consisted of Vdelta1 gamma-delta T cells from blood grown in culture (DOT cells). The receptors originated from a human donor in good health. The CDR3 runs from the conserved cysteine through the conserved F or W.

J gene	V gene	CDR3 protein
TRGJ1/TRGJ2	TRGV4	CATWDGHGKLF
TRGJ1/TRGJ2	TRGV2	CATWDADADYYKKLF
TRGJP1	TRGV2	CATWDGRDGWFKIF
TRGJ1/TRGJ2	TRGV3	CATLINYYKKLF
TRGJ1/TRGJ2	TRGV9	CALWEGGNYYKKLF
TRGJ1/TRGJ2	TRGV4	CATWDGPKKLF
TRGJ1/TRGJ2	TRGV3	CATWDYKKLF
TRGJ1/TRGJ2	TRGV3	CATWDRRYLYHKKLF
TRGJP2	TRGV4	CATWVNDWIKTF
TRGJP2	TRGV2	CATWDGNFSSDWIKTF
TRGJ1/TRGJ2	TRGV4	CATWDMDLYYKKLF
TRGJ1/TRGJ2	TRGV5	CATWDRPTGGKKLF
TRGJ1/TRGJ2	TRGV2	CATWDGPRFFKKLF
TRGJ1/TRGJ2	TRGV3	CATWDRHKKLF
TRGJP2	TRGV2	CATWDGPDWIKTF
TRGJ1/TRGJ2	TRGV3	CALQSYYKKLF
TRGJ1/TRGJ2	TRGV5	CATWDRHGYKKLF
TRGJP2	TRGV2	CATWDGGDWIKTF
TRGJ1/TRGJ2	TRGV3	CATWDRQYYKKLF
TRGJ1/TRGJ2	TRGV3	CATWDRPHYYKKLF
TRGJP1	TRGV9	CALWEVLFNTTGWFKIF
TRGJ1/TRGJ2	TRGV8	CATWDLRDYKKLF